Below, one TCR beta chain is given with its context. Looked up from germline, CDR1 is KGHDR and CDR2 is SFDVKD. CDR3 length: 12 residues. The V gene lost 2 bases and the J gene lost 5 bases, with 5 bases spanning the gap. The sample comes from a study of blood T cell repertoires in COVID-19. About the study: Nucleic acid was either cDNA or gDNA, and it came from T cells, B-cell-depleted T cells, or PBMCs.

As handled by the study authors: Researchers report that nucleated cell counts were estimated from reference gene primer amplification. Profiled with immunoSEQ multiplex PCR; TCRdb holds only in-frame clones, not every one. The DNA was the basis for D and trimming; V, J and clone size are from that table. The sample holds about 130,000 clones, about four fifths seen once. The sequence came from a woman in her fifties or sixties with acute or convalescent COVID-19. The chain uses TRBV24-1 and TRBJ1-2; D is uncertain. The sequenced material came from peripheral blood. Written as DNA, the CDR3 is TGTGCCACCAGTGATTCCGCGTATGGCTACACCTTC. Translated, it gives CATSDSAYGYTF.